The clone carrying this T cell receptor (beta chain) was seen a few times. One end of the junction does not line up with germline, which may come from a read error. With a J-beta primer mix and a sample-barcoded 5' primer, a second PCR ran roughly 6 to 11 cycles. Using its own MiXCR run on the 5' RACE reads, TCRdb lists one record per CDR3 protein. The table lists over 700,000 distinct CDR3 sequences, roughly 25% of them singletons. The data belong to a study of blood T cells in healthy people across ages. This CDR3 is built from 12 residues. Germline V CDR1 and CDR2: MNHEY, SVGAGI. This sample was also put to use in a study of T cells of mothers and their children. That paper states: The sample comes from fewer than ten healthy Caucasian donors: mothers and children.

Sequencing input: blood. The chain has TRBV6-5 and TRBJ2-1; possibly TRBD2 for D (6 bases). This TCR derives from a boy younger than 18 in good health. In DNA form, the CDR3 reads TGTGCCGGCAGTCCCGGAGGGGCGTCGGAGTTCTTC. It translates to CAGSPGGASEFF.